These 28 T cell receptor beta chains were all obtained from the same sample, sequenced in a study of blood T cells in healthy people across ages. A sample-barcoded 5' primer and a J-beta primer mix were used in a second PCR of roughly 6 to 12 cycles. Each CDR3 protein is one row after TCRdb ran MiXCR on the 5' RACE reads. In the table there are hundreds of thousands of distinct CDR3 sequences, roughly 50% of which are singletons. Source material: blood. These receptors all come from a young man in good health.

This clonotype was picked up a small number of times. V gene TRBV11-2 combines with J gene TRBJ2-2; D perhaps matches TRBD1 (5 bases). This CDR3 is 14 amino acids long. The germline V gene has CDR1 SGHAT and CDR2 FQNNGV. Trimming took off 1 base at V and 10 bases at J, with 13 bases between the two ends. CDR3 residues: CASSLVRRGAELFF. The DNA of the CDR3 is TGTGCCAGCAGCTTAGTGCGTAGGGGCGCGGAGCTGTTTTTT.

This rearrangement joins TRBV20-1 to TRBJ2-1; TRBD1 aligns across 7 bases. Trimming removed 2 bases from V and 8 bases from J; junction bases left unmatched: 9. This CDR3 spans 14 amino acids. Germline V gene sequence: CDR1 DFQATT, CDR2 SNEGSKA (reference sequence). The CDR3 loop is CSARQGGARDEQFF. The CDR3, as DNA: TGCAGTGCTAGACAAGGGGGCGCCCGCGATGAGCAGTTCTTC.

V usage is TRBV6-5 and J usage is TRBJ1-1; D unresolved. Between the trimmed V and J ends, which lost 8 bases and 4 bases, there was a span of 17 bases. The CDR3 runs 14 residues. Germline lookup yields CDR1 MNHEY and CDR2 SVGAGI. As DNA, the CDR3 is TGTGCCAGCCAGGAGGAGGGTCGTGGCACTGAAGCTTTCTTT. It is translated as CASQEEGRGTEAFF.

The chain recombines TRBV29-1 with TRBJ1-2; the D gene is possibly TRBD1 (5 bases). The CDR3 has 14 residues. Germline CDR1 reads SQVTM; CDR2 reads ANQGSEA. With 7 bases removed from V and 3 bases from J, the gap between germline ends came to 18 bases. Here the CDR3 reads CSAAGTIQDYGYTF. DNA of the CDR3: TGCAGCGCTGCAGGGACCATCCAGGACTATGGCTACACCTTC.

In this sample, this clonotype turned up a few times. This rearrangement joins TRBV6-6 to TRBJ2-7, with 8 bases lining up with TRBD2. The CDR3 runs to 16 residues. Germline CDR1 reads MNHNY; CDR2 reads SVGAGI (reference sequence). Trimming cost V 8 bases and J 2 bases; bases outside gene matches: 14. The CDR3 coding sequence is TGTGCCAGCCTCCGGGCTGATAGCGGGGCACCCTACGAGCAGTACTTC. It encodes CASLRADSGAPYEQYF.

The V call is TRBV7-2, the J call TRBJ1-2; D uncertain. Looked up from germline, CDR1 is SGHTA and CDR2 is FQGNSA. The CDR3 is 16 residues long. The V and J ends lost 0 bases and 6 bases respectively, with 17 bases between them. This CDR3 reads CASSLAAVYDRNGYTF. The CDR3 region has the DNA TGTGCCAGCAGCTTAGCGGCCGTCTACGATAGGAATGGCTACACCTTC.

This clonotype was seen a few times. This sequence joins TRBV15 and TRBJ1-1; TRBD1 matches at 9 bases. Germline V lookup: CDR1 LNHNV, CDR2 YYDKDF (reference sequence). V trimming: 5 bases; J trimming: 5 bases; junction bases outside the gene matches: 6. The length of the CDR3 is 14 residues. The CDR3 here is CATSVPGQGTEAFF. The CDR3 nucleotides read TGTGCCACCAGCGTTCCGGGACAGGGTACTGAAGCTTTCTTT.

In DNA, the CDR3 is TGCAGCGCCGACCCCGGGGACAGCACAGATACGCAGTATTTT. Translation: CSADPGDSTDTQYF. The chain links TRBV29-1 to TRBJ2-3; tentatively, D is TRBD1 or TRBD2 (5 bases each). V dropped 7 bases and J dropped 0 bases, with 14 bases sitting between them. The CDR3 consists of 14 residues. CDR1 and CDR2 (germline): SQVTM, ANQGSEA.

The gene calls are TRBV6-5 and TRBJ2-7, with 7 bases lining up with TRBD1. This CDR3 contains 15 residues. Per germline, CDR1 MNHEY and CDR2 SVGAGI. V lost 8 bases to trimming and J lost 6 bases; unmatched junction nucleotides: 16. CDR3 nucleotides: TGTGCCAGCGGAAAGATAAGGGGGCTGATGACCGAGCAGTACTTC. Encoded protein: CASGKIRGLMTEQYF.

The CDR3 is CASSQGDGNYGYTF. CDR3 DNA: TGTGCCAGCAGCCAAGGGGACGGGAACTATGGCTACACCTTC. The V call is TRBV4-2, the J call TRBJ1-2, with D perhaps matching TRBD1 (5 bases). Germline V gene sequence: CDR1 LGHNA, CDR2 YNFKEQ. The CDR3 contains 14 residues. Between the trimmed V and J ends, which lost 1 base and 2 bases, there was a span of 8 bases.

This chain joins TRBV20-1 and TRBJ2-7; D is possibly TRBD1 or TRBD2 (5 bases each). Trimming stripped 4 bases from V and 7 bases from J, with 26 bases between. The V gene's germline CDR1 is DFQATT and CDR2 SNEGSKA (reference sequence). This CDR3 contains 16 residues. CDR3 amino acids: CSATGEVGSGAWEQYF. The CDR3 nucleotides are TGCAGTGCTACGGGCGAGGTCGGGTCCGGGGCGTGGGAGCAGTACTTC.

The chain is built from TRBV7-2 and TRBJ2-7; D call uncertain. Germline V gene sequence: CDR1 SGHTA, CDR2 FQGNSA. Between the trimmed V and J ends, which lost 2 bases and 3 bases, there was a span of 14 bases. The CDR3 consists of 15 residues. CDR3 loop: CASSLSYGGYYEQYF. For the CDR3, the DNA is TGTGCCAGCAGCTTAAGTTACGGCGGTTACTACGAGCAGTACTTC.

This clonotype was detected ten times or more. The DNA for the CDR3 is TGCAGTGCTACCTCGGAACCCTACGAGCAGTACTTC. It specifies CSATSEPYEQYF. This chain links TRBV20-1 with TRBJ2-7; D uncertain. The V end lost 4 bases, the J end lost 2 bases, and 9 bases lay between the germline ends. CDR1 is DFQATT and CDR2 is SNEGSKA in the germline V gene (reference sequence). CDR3 size: 12 residues.

The genes are TRBV12-5 and TRBJ2-4, with 11 bases aligning to TRBD1. The J call may not be correct, given that the DNA end is closer to TRBJ2-7. The CDR3 totals 16 residues. Looked up from germline, CDR1 is LGHNT and CDR2 is FRNRAP. CDR3 sequence (DNA): TGTGCTAGTGGTTTGGTACTTGGGACAGGGGGTTACGAGCAGTACTTC. This translates into CASGLVLGTGGYEQYF.

The chain recombines TRBV20-1 with TRBJ1-2; D remains unclear. CDR1 DFQATT and CDR2 SNEGSKA come from the germline V gene (reference sequence). The CDR3 has 14 amino acids. V was shortened by 3 bases and J by 2 bases, with 13 bases between the two germline ends. The CDR3 here is CSARMGSGNYGYTF. The CDR3 coding sequence is TGCAGTGCTAGGATGGGATCGGGGAACTATGGCTACACCTTC.

The gene calls are TRBV5-1 and TRBJ1-2; D is perhaps TRBD1 (5 bases). V lost 0 bases and J lost 8, with 14 bases in between. In germline, CDR1 is SGHRS, CDR2 YFSETQ. The CDR3 consists of 14 residues. The CDR3 here is CASSLESGTWGYTF. Written as DNA, the CDR3 is TGCGCCAGCAGCTTGGAGTCAGGGACTTGGGGCTACACCTTC.

The rearrangement joins TRBV6-1 to TRBJ1-2; 9 bases are a match to TRBD1. Germline CDR1 MNHNS, CDR2 SASEGT. This CDR3 is built from 16 residues. The V and J ends lost 5 bases and 4 bases, in that order; junction bases with no gene match: 11. The chain's CDR3 is CASSSGDRVVLYGYTF. CDR3 coding DNA: TGTGCCAGCAGTTCAGGGGACAGGGTAGTCCTCTATGGCTACACCTTC.

This rearrangement joins TRBV30 to TRBJ2-3; a weak D match, TRBD2 (5 bases). The CDR3 has 13 amino acids. CDR1 GTSNPN and CDR2 SVGIG come from the germline V gene (reference sequence). V lost 3 bases and J 3 bases, leaving 10 bases between the germline ends. The CDR3 spells CAWRRGITDTQYF. The CDR3 DNA reads TGTGCCTGGAGGAGAGGGATTACAGATACGCAGTATTTT.

This clonotype has more than one count but fewer than ten. This chain connects TRBV29-1 to TRBJ2-1; 7 positions agree with TRBD2. V lost 3 bases to trimming and J lost 5 bases; unmatched junction nucleotides: 13. Germline-derived CDR1 and CDR2 are SQVTM and ANQGSEA. The length of the CDR3 is 16 residues. In DNA, the CDR3 is TGCAGCGTTGACCCCTTACGAGGGCTAGCGGACAATGAGCAGTTCTTC. It specifies CSVDPLRGLADNEQFF.

The chain couples TRBV10-3 to TRBJ1-6; D is perhaps TRBD1 (5 bases). The ends were cut back, 4 bases at V and 10 bases at J, with 8 bases in the middle. The CDR3 is 12 residues long. Germline assignment: CDR1 ENHRY and CDR2 SYGVKD. CDR3 in DNA: TGTGCCATCAGTGCCCAGGGCTCACCCCTCCACTTT. As protein: CAISAQGSPLHF.

This clonotype was seen a handful of times. The gene calls are TRBV29-1 and TRBJ2-5; TRBD1 might be the D (7 bases). The end of the DNA is better explained by TRBJ2-7, so the J call may be wrong. Germline V gene data show CDR1 as SQVTM and CDR2 as ANQGSEA. The CDR3 extends over 12 amino acids. This chain's CDR3 is CSVPGGGSEQYF. The DNA for the CDR3 is TGCAGCGTTCCAGGAGGGGGCAGCGAGCAGTACTTC.

This rearrangement joins TRBV7-2 to TRBJ1-2; 11 bases are shared with TRBD1. The CDR3 is 15 residues long. CDR1 and CDR2 (germline): SGHTA, FQGNSA. Losses at the gene ends were 4 bases for V and 3 bases for J; bases not matched to a gene: 4. CDR3 protein: CASSSGTGGYYGYTF. In DNA form, the CDR3 reads TGTGCCAGCAGCTCGGGGACAGGGGGGTACTATGGCTACACCTTC.

The J gene is TRBJ2-5, the V gene TRBV7-3; 7 bases line up with TRBD2. Germline CDR1 SGHTA, CDR2 FQGTGA. The V segment lost 5 bases and the J segment 11 bases; nucleotides outside the gene matches: 14. The CDR3 is made up of 14 amino acids. The CDR3 region has the DNA TGTGCCAGCAGCCGACTAGCTATCTTCGGTGAGCAGTACTTC. Protein product: CASSRLAIFGEQYF. The entire variable domain, with the rest obtained from reference TRBV7-3 and TRBJ2-5, is as follows: GAGVSQTPSNKVTEKGKYVELRCDPISGHTALYWYRQSLGQGPEFLIYFQGTGAADDSGLPNDRFFAVRPEGSVSTLKIQRTERGDSAVYLCASSRLAIFGEQYFGPGTRLLVL.

This clonotype was seen many times. V and J are TRBV6-1 and TRBJ1-2; D not certain. Germline CDR1 is MNHNS and CDR2 is SASEGT. V was pared by 4 bases and J by 7 bases, with 13 bases between. The CDR3 totals 13 residues. CDR3 protein: CASSAGNPRGYTF. In DNA form, the CDR3 reads TGTGCCAGCAGTGCCGGGAACCCCCGTGGCTACACCTTC.

This clonotype was seen more than once but under ten times. The chain uses TRBV11-2 and TRBJ2-7, with TRBD2 as a possible D gene (5 bases). This CDR3 spans 16 amino acids. V dropped 5 bases and J dropped 7 bases, with 24 bases sitting between them. In germline, CDR1 is SGHAT, CDR2 FQNNGV. The DNA of the CDR3 is TGTGCCAGCAGCCCTGATGGGCGGTCCGGGGTCGGGGAGCAGTACTTC. It encodes CASSPDGRSGVGEQYF.

This clonotype turned up a few times. V usage is TRBV4-3 and J usage is TRBJ2-5, with 8 positions matching TRBD2. The last part of the DNA fits TRBJ2-7 better; the J call may be wrong. Germline V CDR1 and CDR2: LGHNA, YSLEER. The CDR3 runs 14 residues. The CDR3: CASSRTGTSVEQYF. For the CDR3, the DNA is TGCGCCAGCAGCCGGACCGGGACTAGTGTCGAGCAGTACTTC.

The chain couples TRBV20-1 to TRBJ2-7; no definite D call. Trimming cost V 0 bases and J 2 bases, with 11 bases left between them. There are 14 residues in the CDR3. In germline, CDR1 is DFQATT, CDR2 SNEGSKA (reference sequence). CDR3 sequence reads: CSARDRQNPYEQYF. For the CDR3, the DNA is TGCAGTGCTAGAGATCGCCAGAATCCCTACGAGCAGTACTTC.

This rearrangement joins TRBV4-3 to TRBJ2-5; 12 bases line up with TRBD2. The CDR3 loop spans 15 amino acids. The germline gives CDR1 LGHNA, CDR2 YSLEER. V gave up 6 bases and J gave up 11 bases; unmatched junction bases: 13. The CDR3 bases are TGCGCCAGCAGGAGGACTAGCGGGGAATACAATGAGCAGTACTTC. It encodes CASRRTSGEYNEQYF.